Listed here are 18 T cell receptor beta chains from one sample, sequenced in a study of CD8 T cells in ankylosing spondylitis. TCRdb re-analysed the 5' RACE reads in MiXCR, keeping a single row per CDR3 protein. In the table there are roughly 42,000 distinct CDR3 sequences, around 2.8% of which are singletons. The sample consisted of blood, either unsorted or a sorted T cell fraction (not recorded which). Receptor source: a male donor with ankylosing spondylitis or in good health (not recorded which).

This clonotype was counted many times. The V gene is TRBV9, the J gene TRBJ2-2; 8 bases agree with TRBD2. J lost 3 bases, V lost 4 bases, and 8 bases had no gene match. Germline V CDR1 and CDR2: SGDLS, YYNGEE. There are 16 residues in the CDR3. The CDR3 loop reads CASSPRRGGDTGELFF. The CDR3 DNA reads TGTGCCAGCAGCCCAAGACGGGGGGGGGACACCGGGGAGCTGTTTTTT.

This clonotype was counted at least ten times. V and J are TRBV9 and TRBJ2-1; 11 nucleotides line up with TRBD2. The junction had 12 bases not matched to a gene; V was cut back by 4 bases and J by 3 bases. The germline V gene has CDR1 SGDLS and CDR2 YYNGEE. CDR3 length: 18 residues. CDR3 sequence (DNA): TGTGCCAGCAGCAGCGTAGTTGGACTAGCGGGTTACTACAATGAGCAGTTCTTC. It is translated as CASSSVVGLAGYYNEQFF.

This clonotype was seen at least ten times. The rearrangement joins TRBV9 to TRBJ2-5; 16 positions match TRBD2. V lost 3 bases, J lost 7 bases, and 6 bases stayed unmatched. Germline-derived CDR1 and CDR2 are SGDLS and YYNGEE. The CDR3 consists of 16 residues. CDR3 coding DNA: TGTGCCAGCAGCGAGGGACTAGCGGGAGGGCCGAGGACCCAGTACTTC. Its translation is CASSEGLAGGPRTQYF.

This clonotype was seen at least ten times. In DNA, the CDR3 is TGTGCCAGGACAACACCGGGACAGGGGGAAGATTGGCTAACCGGGGAGCTGTTTTTT. Protein product: CARTTPGQGEDWLTGELFF. The chain employs TRBV12-3 or TRBV12-4 and TRBJ2-2, with TRBD1 identical over 11 bases. V lost 9 bases, J lost 5 bases, and 20 bases stayed unmatched. The CDR3 runs 19 residues.

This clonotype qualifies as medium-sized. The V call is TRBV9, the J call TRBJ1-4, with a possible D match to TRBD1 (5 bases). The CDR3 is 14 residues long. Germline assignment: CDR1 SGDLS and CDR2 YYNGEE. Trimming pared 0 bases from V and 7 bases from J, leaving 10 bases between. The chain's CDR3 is CASSVGVQGEKLFF. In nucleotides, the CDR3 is TGTGCCAGCAGCGTAGGGGTGCAGGGTGAAAAACTGTTTTTT. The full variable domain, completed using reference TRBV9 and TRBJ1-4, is DSGVTQTPKHLITATGQRVTLRCSPRSGDLSVYWYQQSLDQGLQFLIQYYNGEERAKGNILERFSAQQFPDLHSELNLSSLELGDSALYFCASSVGVQGEKLFFGSGTQLSVL.

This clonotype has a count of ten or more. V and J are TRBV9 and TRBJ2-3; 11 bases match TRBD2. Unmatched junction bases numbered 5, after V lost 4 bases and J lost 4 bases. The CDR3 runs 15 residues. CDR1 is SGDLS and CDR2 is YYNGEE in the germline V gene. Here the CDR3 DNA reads TGTGCCAGCAGCCTTAGCGGGAGGGCATCAGATACGCAGTATTTT. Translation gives CASSLSGRASDTQYF.

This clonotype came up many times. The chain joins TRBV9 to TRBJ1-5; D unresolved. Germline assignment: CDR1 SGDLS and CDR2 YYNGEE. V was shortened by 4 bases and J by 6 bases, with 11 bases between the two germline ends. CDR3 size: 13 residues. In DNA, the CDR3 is TGTGCCAGCAGCCCAGCGCTGGGTCAGCCCCAGCATTTT. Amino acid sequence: CASSPALGQPQHF.

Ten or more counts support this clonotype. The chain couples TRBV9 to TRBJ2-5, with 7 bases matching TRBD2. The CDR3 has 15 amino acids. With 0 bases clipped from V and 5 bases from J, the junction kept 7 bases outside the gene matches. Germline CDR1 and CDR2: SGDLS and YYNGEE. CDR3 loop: CASSVGSGNGETQYF. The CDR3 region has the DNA TGTGCCAGCAGCGTAGGCAGCGGGAACGGGGAGACCCAGTACTTC. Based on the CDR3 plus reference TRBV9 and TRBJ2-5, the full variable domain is DSGVTQTPKHLITATGQRVTLRCSPRSGDLSVYWYQQSLDQGLQFLIQYYNGEERAKGNILERFSAQQFPDLHSELNLSSLELGDSALYFCASSVGSGNGETQYFGPGTRLLVL.

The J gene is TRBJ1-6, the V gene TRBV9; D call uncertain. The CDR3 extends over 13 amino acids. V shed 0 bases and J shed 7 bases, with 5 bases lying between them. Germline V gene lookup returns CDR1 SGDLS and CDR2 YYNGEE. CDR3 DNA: TGTGCCAGCAGCGTAGACCTCAATTCACCCCTCCACTTT. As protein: CASSVDLNSPLHF.

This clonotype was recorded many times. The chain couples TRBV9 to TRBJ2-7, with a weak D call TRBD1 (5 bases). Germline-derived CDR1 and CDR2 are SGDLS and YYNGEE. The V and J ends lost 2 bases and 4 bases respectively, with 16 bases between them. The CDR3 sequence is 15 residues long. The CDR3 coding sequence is TGTGCCAGCAGCGTCGGTGTTGACAGATTGTACGAGCAGTACTTC. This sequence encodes CASSVGVDRLYEQYF.

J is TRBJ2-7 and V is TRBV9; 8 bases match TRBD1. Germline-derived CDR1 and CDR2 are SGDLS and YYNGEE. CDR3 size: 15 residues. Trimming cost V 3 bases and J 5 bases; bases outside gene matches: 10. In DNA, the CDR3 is TGTGCCAGCAGCGCCAACAGTCAGGGGGCCCACGAGCAGTACTTC. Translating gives CASSANSQGAHEQYF.

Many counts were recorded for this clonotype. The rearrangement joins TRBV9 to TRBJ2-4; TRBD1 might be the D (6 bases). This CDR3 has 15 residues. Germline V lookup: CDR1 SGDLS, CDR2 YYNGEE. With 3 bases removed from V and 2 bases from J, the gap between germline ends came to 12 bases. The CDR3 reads CASSEGRGTKNIQYF. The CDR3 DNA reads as TGTGCCAGCAGCGAGGGCAGGGGTACCAAAAACATTCAGTACTTC.

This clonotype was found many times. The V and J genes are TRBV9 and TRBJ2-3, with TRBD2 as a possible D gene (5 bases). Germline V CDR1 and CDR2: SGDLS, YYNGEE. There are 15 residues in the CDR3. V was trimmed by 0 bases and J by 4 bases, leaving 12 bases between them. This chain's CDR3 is CASSVARGWADTQYF. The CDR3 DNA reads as TGTGCCAGCAGCGTAGCTCGGGGATGGGCAGATACGCAGTATTTT. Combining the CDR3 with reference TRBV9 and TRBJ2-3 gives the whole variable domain DSGVTQTPKHLITATGQRVTLRCSPRSGDLSVYWYQQSLDQGLQFLIQYYNGEERAKGNILERFSAQQFPDLHSELNLSSLELGDSALYFCASSVARGWADTQYFGPGTRLTVL.

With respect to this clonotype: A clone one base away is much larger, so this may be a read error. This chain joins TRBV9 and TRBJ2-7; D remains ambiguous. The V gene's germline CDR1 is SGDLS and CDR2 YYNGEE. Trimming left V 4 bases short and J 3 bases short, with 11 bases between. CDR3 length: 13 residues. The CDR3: CASSPRKGYEQYF. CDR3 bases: TGTGCCAGCAGCCCCCGGAAAGGCTACGAGCAGTACTTC. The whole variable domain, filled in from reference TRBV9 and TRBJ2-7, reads DSGVTQTPKHLITATGQRVTLRCSPRSGDLSVYWYQQSLDQGLQFLIQYYNGEERAKGNILERFSAQQFPDLHSELNLSSLELGDSALYFCASSPRKGYEQYFGPGTRLTVT.

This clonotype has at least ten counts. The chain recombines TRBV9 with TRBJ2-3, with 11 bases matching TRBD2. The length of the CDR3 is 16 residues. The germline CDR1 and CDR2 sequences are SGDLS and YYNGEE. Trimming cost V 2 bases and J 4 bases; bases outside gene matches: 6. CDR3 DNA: TGTGCCAGCAGCGTGGTAGCGGGAGGGCCAGCAGATACGCAGTATTTT. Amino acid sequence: CASSVVAGGPADTQYF.

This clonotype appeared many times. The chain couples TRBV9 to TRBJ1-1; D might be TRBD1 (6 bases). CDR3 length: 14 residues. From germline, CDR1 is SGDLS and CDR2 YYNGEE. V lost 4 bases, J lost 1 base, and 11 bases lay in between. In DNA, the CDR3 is TGTGCCAGCAGCCAGGGACACGGGAACACTGAAGCTTTCTTT. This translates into CASSQGHGNTEAFF.

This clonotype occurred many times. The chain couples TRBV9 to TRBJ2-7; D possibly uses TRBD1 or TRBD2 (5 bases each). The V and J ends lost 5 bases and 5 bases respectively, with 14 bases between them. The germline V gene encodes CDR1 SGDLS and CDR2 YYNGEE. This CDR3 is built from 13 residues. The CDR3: CASSTVGDHEQYF. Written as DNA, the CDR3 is TGTGCCAGCAGTACGGTGGGGGACCACGAGCAGTACTTC.

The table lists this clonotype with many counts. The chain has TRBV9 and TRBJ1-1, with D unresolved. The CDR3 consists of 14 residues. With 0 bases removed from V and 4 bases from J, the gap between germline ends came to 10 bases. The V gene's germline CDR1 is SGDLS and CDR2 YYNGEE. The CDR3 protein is CASSVVDWGTEAFF. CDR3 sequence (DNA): TGTGCCAGCAGCGTAGTGGACTGGGGCACTGAAGCTTTCTTT.